This record concerns one TCR beta chain sequence. Profiling relied on immunoSEQ multiplex PCR, and the TCRdb table lists in-frame clones only, not all of them. The sample shows 75,000 to 100,000 clones, around 94% of them seen only once. This record belongs to a study of technical replicates of blood from a handful of donors. V was pared by 7 bases and J by 9 bases, with 8 bases of the junction left unmatched. The CDR3 extends over 12 amino acids. Germline V CDR1 and CDR2: MNHEY, SVGAGI. The chain uses TRBV6-5 and TRBJ1-1; 7 bases map to TRBD1. The sample was T cells isolated from PBMCs. The TCR sequence derives from a human donor in good health. The DNA of the CDR3 is TGTGCCAGCACTTGGGCAGGGGGGAAAGCTTTCTTT. Encoded protein: CASTWAGGKAFF.